This entry lists 11 T cell receptor beta chains sequenced from one sample in a study of T cell repertoires in cytomegalovirus infection. TCRdb reanalysed the reads using MiXCR and keeps one entry per CDR3 protein. This table has about 310,000 distinct CDR3 sequences, about 17% appearing once. Sequencing used PBMCs. The receptor source for this set is a human donor in good health (CMV status not recorded). Some clones in this sample may be carry-over from other donors' samples.

This clonotype turned up a few times. The J gene is TRBJ1-1, the V gene TRBV7-9; D may be TRBD1 (5 bases). Looked up from germline, CDR1 is SEHNR and CDR2 is FQNEAQ (reference sequence). V was pared by 4 bases and J by 8 bases, with 20 bases between. CDR3 length equals 15 residues. CDR3 DNA sequence: TGTGCCAGCAGCTCCCCCTTTAACACAGGCGGAGAAGCTTTCTTT. It is translated as CASSSPFNTGGEAFF.

There are many counts of this clonotype. V gene TRBV7-8 combines with J gene TRBJ2-7; D is uncertain. The CDR3 is 15 amino acids. CDR1 is SGHVS and CDR2 is FQNEAQ in the germline V gene. V shed 1 base and J shed 0 bases, with 10 bases lying between them. This CDR3 reads CASSLVARSSYEQYF. As DNA, the CDR3 is TGTGCCAGCAGCTTAGTGGCACGGAGCTCCTACGAGCAGTACTTC.

The genes are TRBV27 and TRBJ2-2; 9 bases fit TRBD1. Germline CDR1 reads MNHEY; CDR2 reads SMNVEV (reference sequence). The J segment lost 7 bases and the V segment lost 5 bases, leaving 8 bases of the junction unmatched. The CDR3 loop spans 15 amino acids. The CDR3 sequence is CASSLPGTGFGELFF. Written as DNA, the CDR3 is TGTGCCAGCAGTCTCCCCGGGACAGGGTTCGGGGAGCTGTTTTTT.

This clonotype was observed many times. The chain couples TRBV10-3 to TRBJ1-1; 9 nucleotides line up with TRBD1. The CDR3 spans 13 residues. The V gene end was trimmed by 6 bases and the J gene end by 4 bases; junction bases not matched to a gene: 3. From germline, CDR1 is ENHRY and CDR2 SYGVKD. The chain's CDR3 is CAIRETGGTEAFF. In DNA form, the CDR3 reads TGTGCCATCAGAGAGACAGGGGGCACTGAAGCTTTCTTT.

The chain is built from TRBV27 and TRBJ2-7; D is tentatively TRBD1 or TRBD2 (5 bases each). The CDR3 extends over 13 amino acids. Germline CDR1 is MNHEY and CDR2 is SMNVEV (reference sequence). V was trimmed by 5 bases and J by 10 bases, leaving 18 bases between them. The CDR3 sequence is CASSRDLGPDQYF. Written as DNA, the CDR3 is TGTGCCAGCAGTAGGGACCTAGGACCTGATCAGTACTTC.

J is TRBJ1-2 and V is TRBV6-1, with D possibly TRBD1 on 5 matching bases. Per the germline V gene, CDR1 is MNHNS and CDR2 is SASEGT. The CDR3 is 14 residues long. V was shortened by 7 bases and J by 4 bases, with 16 bases between the two germline ends. CDR3 sequence reads: CASKGAGWSYGYTF. CDR3 nucleotide sequence: TGTGCCAGCAAGGGTGCAGGGTGGTCCTATGGCTACACCTTC.

J is TRBJ2-7 and V is TRBV27; D is perhaps TRBD1 (5 bases). In germline, CDR1 is MNHEY, CDR2 SMNVEV (reference sequence). CDR3 length: 13 residues. V dropped 6 bases and J dropped 4 bases, with 13 bases sitting between them. CDR3 bases: TGTGCCAGCAGGGCACAGGAGCCGTACGAGCAGTACTTC. Translation: CASRAQEPYEQYF.

The chain uses TRBV7-9 and TRBJ2-3; 9 bases align to TRBD2. Germline V gene data show CDR1 as SEHNR and CDR2 as FQNEAQ (reference sequence). The CDR3 has 15 amino acids. V gave up 3 bases and J gave up 6 bases; unmatched junction bases: 7. CDR3 DNA: TGTGCCAGCAGCTTCCGGCGGGGGGGCCCCGATACGCAGTATTTT. Translated: CASSFRRGGPDTQYF. Full variable domain (remainder filled in from reference TRBV7-9 and TRBJ2-3): DTGVSQNPRHKITKRGQNVTFRCDPISEHNRLYWYRQTLGQGPEFLTYFQNEAQLEKSRLLSDRFSAERPKGSFSTLEIQRTEQGDSAMYLCASSFRRGGPDTQYFGPGTRLTVL.

This clonotype was detected ten times or more. The rearrangement uses TRBV10-3 and TRBJ2-4, with D possibly being TRBD1 (6 bases). The CDR3 has 14 residues. Trimming took off 3 bases at V and 6 bases at J, with 12 bases between the two ends. The germline V gene has CDR1 ENHRY and CDR2 SYGVKD. The CDR3 reads CAISDTGSRNIQYF. The DNA for the CDR3 is TGTGCCATCAGTGACACAGGGTCCCGAAACATTCAGTACTTC.

The chain is built from TRBV7-9 and TRBJ2-3, with 9 bases that match TRBD1. V shed 6 bases, J shed 7 bases, and the junction held 11 bases outside the gene matches. The CDR3 covers 15 residues. Germline V gives CDR1 SEHNR, CDR2 FQNEAQ (reference sequence). CDR3 nucleotide sequence: TGTGCCAGCAGTTATCCGGGACAGGGTGCCCATACGCAGTATTTT. This translates into CASSYPGQGAHTQYF.

This clonotype was seen a few times. This sequence joins TRBV29-1 and TRBJ1-2; no reliable D call. The CDR3 length is 12 residues. Germline lookup yields CDR1 SQVTM and CDR2 ANQGSEA. Trimming cost V 4 bases and J 4 bases, with 10 bases left between them. The CDR3 coding sequence is TGCAGCGTTGGGGCGGACGGCTATGGCTACACCTTC. It yields the protein CSVGADGYGYTF.